These 18 T cell receptor beta chains were sequenced from one sample in a study of sequential checkpoint blockade in melanoma. Data came from immunoSEQ multiplex PCR; TCRdb stores just in-frame clones and leaves some out. Of about 18,000 clones listed, 73% are singletons. The treatment was: randomized to nivolumab then ipilimumab (arm A) or the reverse (arm B). The source was tumor tissue (inferred from file names), collected from a patient given nivolumab and ipilimumab in sequence. The receptors shown here come from a human donor with melanoma.

The J gene is TRBJ2-3, the V gene TRBV5-1; 10 nucleotides line up with TRBD2. Germline V CDR1 and CDR2: SGHRS, YFSETQ. This CDR3 spans 14 amino acids. Germline trimming cut 4 bases from V and 6 bases from J; bases unmatched to any gene: 5. The CDR3 is CASSQSGGVDTQYF. The CDR3 DNA reads TGCGCCAGCAGCCAGAGCGGGGGGGTGGATACGCAGTATTTT.

This clone was recorded a few times. The chain carries TRBV18 and TRBJ1-4; D remains unclear. CDR1 and CDR2 from the germline V gene are KGHSH and LQKENI. This CDR3 has 13 residues. Trimming stripped 0 bases from V and 8 bases from J, with 7 bases between. The CDR3 sequence: CASSPPVSEKLFF. Here the CDR3 DNA reads TGTGCCAGCTCACCACCGGTCTCCGAAAAACTGTTTTTT.

A single count supports this clone. The rearrangement links TRBV5-1 to TRBJ1-1; D is perhaps TRBD1 (6 bases). CDR1 and CDR2 (germline): SGHRS, YFSETQ. The CDR3 is 15 amino acids. The V end lost 0 bases, the J end lost 2 bases, and 11 bases lay between the germline ends. CDR3 protein: CASSLGQAKNTEAFF. DNA for the CDR3: TGCGCCAGCAGCTTGGGACAGGCGAAAAACACTGAAGCTTTCTTT.

The chain employs TRBV23-1 and TRBJ1-2; D is ambiguous. TRBV23-1 is labeled an ORF, and its function is uncertain. V was shortened by 6 bases and J by 2 bases, with 10 bases between the two germline ends. This CDR3 is built from 13 residues. CDR3: CASSFSSNYGYTF. As DNA, the CDR3 is TGCGCCAGCAGCTTTTCGTCCAACTATGGCTACACCTTC.

J is TRBJ2-5 and V is TRBV19; TRBD1 is a possible D gene (5 bases). The CDR3 spans 14 residues. The V and J ends lost 8 bases and 4 bases respectively, with 17 bases between them. The V gene's germline CDR1 is LNHDA and CDR2 SQIVND (reference sequence). CDR3 in amino acids: CASSYRTPGETQYF. DNA for the CDR3: TGTGCCAGTTCCTACAGGACCCCAGGAGAGACCCAGTACTTC. Looking up the rest from reference TRBV19 and TRBJ2-5 gives the full variable domain: DGGITQSPKYLFRKEGQNVTLSCEQNLNHDAMYWYRQDPGQGLRLIYYSQIVNDFQKGDIAEGYSVSREKKESFPLTVTSAQKNPTAFYLCASSYRTPGETQYFGPGTRLLVL.

V usage is TRBV11-3 and J usage is TRBJ2-5; 12 positions agree with TRBD1. The CDR3 contains 15 residues. Germline V gene data show CDR1 as SGHNT and CDR2 as YENEEA. Trimming at V came to 5 bases and at J to 4 bases, leaving 5 bases not matched to a gene. The CDR3 DNA follows: TGTGCCAGCAGCACCGGGACAGGGGGCCGAGAGACCCAGTACTTC. Translation gives CASSTGTGGRETQYF.

V is TRBV6-8 and J is TRBJ1-1, with D maybe TRBD1 (5 bases). Germline V CDR1 and CDR2: MNHGY, SAAAGT. V was shortened by 10 bases and J by 5 bases, with 23 bases between the two germline ends. The CDR3 contains 15 residues. CDR3 in amino acids: CAIHPYRQSSTEAFF. For the CDR3, the DNA is TGTGCCATCCACCCTTATAGACAGTCGAGTACTGAAGCTTTCTTT.

This CDR3 is CASSESNGDEQYF. CDR3 nucleotide sequence: TGTGCCAGCAGTGAGTCGAATGGGGACGAGCAGTACTTC. The rearrangement joins TRBV6-8 to TRBJ2-7, with D unclear. V was trimmed by 5 bases and J by 5 bases, leaving 13 bases between them. The CDR3 is made up of 13 amino acids. CDR1 and CDR2 from the germline V gene are MNHGY and SAAAGT.

There are a few counts of this clone. J is TRBJ2-1 and V is TRBV6-8, with D tentatively TRBD2 (6 bases). Germline loops: CDR1 MNHGY, CDR2 SAAAGT. Trimming stripped 0 bases from V and 9 bases from J, with 12 bases between. The CDR3 spans 14 residues. The CDR3 loop is CASSYSLVAVEQFF. The CDR3 DNA reads as TGTGCCAGCAGTTACTCTCTGGTAGCGGTTGAGCAGTTCTTC.

The chain joins TRBV9 to TRBJ1-3, with D perhaps matching TRBD1 (6 bases). The CDR3 consists of 14 residues. V was clipped by 4 bases and J by 4 bases, with 12 bases between them. CDR1 and CDR2 (germline): SGDLS, YYNGEE. CDR3 nucleotide sequence: TGTGCCAGCAGCTCAGGGGTGGCAGGAAACACCATATATTTT. This encodes CASSSGVAGNTIYF.

The chain recombines TRBV30 with TRBJ2-5; 9 bases are shared with TRBD1. V trimming: 5 bases; J trimming: 4 bases; junction bases outside the gene matches: 11. The CDR3 consists of 15 residues. Germline V lookup: CDR1 GTSNPN, CDR2 SVGIG (reference sequence). This chain's CDR3 is CAWGRQGGIGETQYF. In DNA, the CDR3 is TGTGCCTGGGGTCGACAGGGGGGAATTGGAGAGACCCAGTACTTC.

This clone appeared once. The V gene is TRBV19, the J gene TRBJ2-1; no firm D call. Germline loops: CDR1 LNHDA, CDR2 SQIVND (reference sequence). Trimming shortened V by 0 bases and J by 0 bases, and 15 bases separated the two germline ends. This CDR3 region has 18 residues. CDR3 nucleotide sequence: TGTGCCAGTAGTATAGATCGGGTTAGCCTTAGCTCCTACAATGAGCAGTTCTTC. This sequence encodes CASSIDRVSLSSYNEQFF.

This clone is a singleton in its sample. The chain couples TRBV6-4 to TRBJ2-1; D is unresolved. The V end lost 10 bases, the J end lost 2 bases, and 18 bases lay between the germline ends. Germline V gene sequence: CDR1 MRHNA, CDR2 SNTAGT. The CDR3 is 15 amino acids. The DNA for the CDR3 is TGTGCCACTTCGATTAACTCCCAGGCCTACAATGAGCAGTTCTTC. The encoded protein is CATSINSQAYNEQFF.

The genes are TRBV7-8 and TRBJ2-7; 11 bases align to TRBD2. This CDR3 has 15 residues. V lost 3 bases, J lost 3 bases, and 4 bases stayed unmatched. Germline values: CDR1 SGHVS, CDR2 FQNEAQ. The CDR3 DNA reads as TGTGCCAGCAGCTTTAGCGGGAGGGATGGCTACGAGCAGTACTTC. It encodes CASSFSGRDGYEQYF.

The chain links TRBV28 to TRBJ2-1; D is ambiguous. Trimming cost V 1 base and J 5 bases, with 12 bases left between them. Per the germline V gene, CDR1 is MDHEN and CDR2 is SYDVKM. The CDR3 is made up of 15 amino acids. The CDR3 here is CASSLLAEVHNEQFF. CDR3 in DNA: TGTGCCAGCAGTTTATTAGCAGAAGTCCACAATGAGCAGTTCTTC.

J is TRBJ2-7 and V is TRBV11-3, with TRBD1 matching over 11 bases. The CDR3 sequence is 15 residues long. CDR1 and CDR2 from the germline V gene are SGHNT and YENEEA. Germline trimming cut 4 bases from V and 5 bases from J; bases unmatched to any gene: 7. CDR3 in amino acids: CASSYGTGGGDEQYF. The CDR3 region has the DNA TGTGCCAGCAGCTACGGGACAGGGGGAGGTGACGAGCAGTACTTC.

The sample holds one count of this clone. CDR3 in amino acids: CASRLAGVNNEQFF. The CDR3 DNA reads TGTGCCAGCAGACTAGCGGGGGTAAACAATGAGCAGTTCTTC. The chain links TRBV9 to TRBJ2-1; 11 bases fit TRBD2. V gave up 5 bases and J gave up 5 bases; unmatched junction bases: 3. There are 14 residues in the CDR3. Germline V gene data show CDR1 as SGDLS and CDR2 as YYNGEE.

The chain combines TRBV30 with TRBJ2-6; D gene ambiguous. Germline V gives CDR1 GTSNPN, CDR2 SVGIG (reference sequence). The CDR3 is 12 amino acids. V was clipped by 5 bases and J by 2 bases, with 4 bases between them. The CDR3 DNA reads TGTGCCTGGGAGGCTGGGGCCAACGTCCTGACTTTC. Its protein product is CAWEAGANVLTF. Using reference TRBV30 and TRBJ2-6 for the parts outside the CDR3, the full variable domain is SQTIHQWPATLVQPVGSPLSLECTVEGTSNPNLYWYRQAAGRGLQLLFYSVGIGQISSEVPQNLSASRPQDRQFILSSKKLLLSDSGFYLCAWEAGANVLTFGAGSRLTVL.